Shown below are 20 T cell receptor beta chains from a single sample sequenced in a study of blood T cell repertoires in COVID-19. Assay used: immunoSEQ multiplex PCR; TCRdb lists only in-frame clones, some missing. The sample includes around 380,000 clones, around 84% of them seen just once. The specimen sequenced was peripheral blood. These receptors were collected from a human donor with acute or convalescent COVID-19. The donor label of this sample is uncertain.

This sequence joins TRBV3-1 (or the pseudogene TRBV3-2) and TRBJ2-1, with D unresolved. Germline-derived CDR1 and CDR2 are LGHDT and YNNKEL (reference sequence). The CDR3 has 16 amino acids. Trimming pared 0 bases from V and 7 bases from J, leaving 16 bases between. CDR3 protein: CASSQDAPGLSNEQFF. DNA of the CDR3: TGTGCCAGCAGCCAAGACGCCCCGGGTTTGAGTAATGAGCAGTTCTTC.

This sequence joins TRBV6-5 and TRBJ1-2; D gene unclear. CDR3 size: 15 residues. Germline values: CDR1 MNHEY, CDR2 SVGAGI. Trimming removed 0 bases at V and 6 bases at J, with 14 bases between. Here the CDR3 reads CASSYSNGAKNGYTF. The DNA of the CDR3 is TGTGCCAGCAGTTACTCGAACGGTGCAAAGAATGGCTACACCTTC.

The CDR3 here is CASTPPVGGPNYGYTF. DNA for the CDR3: TGTGCCAGCACTCCCCCCGTGGGAGGCCCTAACTATGGCTACACCTTC. The chain has TRBV28 and TRBJ1-2; no clear D. Germline CDR1 is MDHEN and CDR2 is SYDVKM. The CDR3 loop spans 16 amino acids. Between the trimmed V and J ends, which lost 7 bases and 0 bases, there was a span of 18 bases.

The CDR3 nucleotides are TGTGCCAGCAGACCCTTGGACAGGGCCCAGGGCTACACCTTC. The encoded protein is CASRPLDRAQGYTF. The V and J genes are TRBV27 and TRBJ1-2; 8 bases line up with TRBD1. From germline, CDR1 is MNHEY and CDR2 SMNVEV (reference sequence). This CDR3 is 14 amino acids long. Trimming took 6 bases from V and 8 from J; bases not matched to a gene: 11.

This clone was observed a single time. The rearrangement joins TRBV18 to TRBJ1-5, with TRBD1 as a possible D gene (6 bases). Trimming stripped 6 bases from V and 6 bases from J, with 12 bases between. CDR1 and CDR2 (germline): KGHSH, LQKENI. This CDR3 is 13 amino acids long. CDR3 DNA: TGTGCCAGCTCCGTACAGGGAAGTCAGCCCCAGCATTTT. Translated, it gives CASSVQGSQPQHF.

This clone showed up just a few times. The chain has TRBV29-1 and TRBJ1-1; no firm D call. CDR3 length: 12 residues. In germline, CDR1 is SQVTM, CDR2 ANQGSEA. The germline V and J ends were trimmed by 3 bases and 6 bases, with 11 bases remaining between them. The CDR3 loop reads CSVDTASSEAFF. The CDR3 nucleotides are TGCAGCGTTGATACAGCTTCTTCTGAAGCTTTCTTT.

The rearrangement links TRBV2 to TRBJ2-1, with 8 bases that match TRBD1. The CDR3 runs to 15 residues. The V segment lost 6 bases and the J segment 3 bases; nucleotides outside the gene matches: 7. Looked up from germline, CDR1 is SNHLY and CDR2 is FYNNEI. Written as DNA, the CDR3 is TGTGCCAGCAGCCCCAGACAGGGGCGCTACAATGAGCAGTTCTTC. This encodes CASSPRQGRYNEQFF.

The genes are TRBV28 and TRBJ2-7; tentatively, D is TRBD2 (7 bases). V was pared by 2 bases and J by 12 bases, with 17 bases between. Germline V gene sequence: CDR1 MDHEN, CDR2 SYDVKM. CDR3 length equals 13 residues. CDR3 residues: CASSLGSGGSSYF. In DNA form, the CDR3 reads TGTGCCAGCAGTTTAGGCTCGGGGGGCTCTTCGTACTTC. The full variable domain, completed using reference TRBV28 and TRBJ2-7, is DVKVTQSSRYLVKRTGEKVFLECVQDMDHENMFWYRQDPGLGLRLIYFSYDVKMKEKGDIPEGYSVSREKKERFSLILESASTNQTSMYLCASSLGSGGSSYFGPGTRLTVT.

This chain uses TRBV28 with TRBJ2-7; 12 positions match TRBD1. In germline, CDR1 is MDHEN, CDR2 SYDVKM. Trimming cost V 2 bases and J 4 bases; bases outside gene matches: 6. CDR3 length equals 16 residues. CDR3 protein: CASSLGWGQGAYEQYF. The CDR3 DNA sequence: TGTGCCAGCAGTTTAGGTTGGGGACAGGGGGCTTACGAGCAGTACTTC.

J is TRBJ2-7 and V is TRBV4-1; TRBD1 is a possible D gene (6 bases). The CDR3 totals 15 residues. The germline V gene has CDR1 MGHRA and CDR2 YSYEKL. The germline V and J ends were trimmed by 4 bases and 2 bases, with 15 bases remaining between them. CDR3 coding DNA: TGCGCCAGCAGCCTCTACCGTGGACAGACCTACGAGCAGTACTTC. Its translation is CASSLYRGQTYEQYF.

The chain combines TRBV27 with TRBJ1-2; D remains unclear. The CDR3 contains 13 residues. Germline V gives CDR1 MNHEY, CDR2 SMNVEV (reference sequence). V was cut by 5 bases and J by 3 bases, with 10 bases left in between. The CDR3, as DNA: TGTGCCAGCAGTCCTCAGAATGACTATGGCTACACCTTC. Amino acids: CASSPQNDYGYTF.

The V and J genes are TRBV28 and TRBJ2-5, with unresolved D. Germline V gene data show CDR1 as MDHEN and CDR2 as SYDVKM. Trimming took 2 bases from V and 2 from J, leaving 6 bases between them. The length of the CDR3 is 13 residues. The CDR3 sequence: CASSLNIQETQYF. CDR3 sequence (DNA): TGTGCCAGCAGTTTAAACATACAAGAGACCCAGTACTTC.

The chain carries TRBV30 and TRBJ1-2; TRBD1 agrees at 8 bases. Germline-derived CDR1 and CDR2 are GTSNPN and SVGIG (reference sequence). With 3 bases clipped from V and 5 bases from J, the junction kept 14 bases outside the gene matches. CDR3 length: 16 amino acids. CDR3 bases: TGTGCCTGGAGCCCATTGTCCGGACAGGGTCGATATGGCTACACCTTC. It is translated as CAWSPLSGQGRYGYTF.

This sequence joins TRBV5-6 and TRBJ1-5; D gene uncertain. V was clipped by 2 bases and J by 6 bases, with 15 bases between them. This CDR3 has 15 amino acids. Germline CDR1 and CDR2: SGHDT and YYEEEE. The CDR3 spells CASSFRQNSGQPQHF. The CDR3 DNA reads as TGTGCCAGCAGCTTCCGGCAGAATTCAGGTCAGCCCCAGCATTTT.

V gene TRBV27 combines with J gene TRBJ2-1, with 10 bases lining up with TRBD2. The CDR3 has 19 residues. Trimming at V came to 2 bases and at J to 1 base, leaving 11 bases not matched to a gene. CDR1 and CDR2 from the germline V gene are MNHEY and SMNVEV (reference sequence). The CDR3 sequence is CASSLRQRGGLGSYNEQFF. The CDR3 nucleotides are TGTGCCAGCAGTTTACGCCAGCGGGGGGGTTTAGGATCCTACAATGAGCAGTTCTTC.

Notes on this clone: At the DNA level, this CDR3 is encoded by other sequences in the same sample as well. The chain links TRBV5-4 to TRBJ2-7; TRBD1 is a possible D gene (7 bases). Germline CDR1 SGHNT, CDR2 YYREEE (reference sequence). Trimming left V 4 bases short and J 0 bases short, with 14 bases between. CDR3 length equals 15 residues. CDR3 sequence reads: CASSGGTVSSYEQYF. The CDR3 region has the DNA TGTGCCAGCAGCGGAGGGACAGTCAGCTCCTACGAGCAGTACTTC.

The chain carries TRBV5-1 and TRBJ2-1, with 12 bases matching TRBD2. CDR1 and CDR2 (germline): SGHRS, YFSETQ. J gave up 8 bases and V 4 bases, and 10 bases lay outside the gene matches. The CDR3 spans 16 residues. The CDR3 loop reads CASSLTLAGGPYEQFF. The CDR3 nucleotides are TGCGCCAGCAGCCTAACCCTAGCGGGAGGGCCATATGAGCAGTTCTTC.

The chain recombines TRBV7-9 with TRBJ1-1; D unclear. Germline CDR1 SEHNR, CDR2 FQNEAQ (reference sequence). V shed 5 bases and J shed 4 bases, with 17 bases lying between them. The CDR3 length is 15 residues. The DNA for the CDR3 is TGTGCCAGCAGCCCTGAAAGCCGGGGAGGCACTGAAGCTTTCTTT. As protein: CASSPESRGGTEAFF.

A few counts support this clone. This sequence joins TRBV4-1 and TRBJ1-3, with a possible D match to TRBD1 (6 bases). Germline-derived CDR1 and CDR2 are MGHRA and YSYEKL. The V end lost 1 base, the J end lost 0 bases, and 10 bases lay between the germline ends. The CDR3 has 16 amino acids. CDR3 bases: TGCGCCAGCAGCCAAGGACAGGATAGCTCTGGAAACACCATATATTTT. Protein sequence: CASSQGQDSSGNTIYF.

This clone was seen a handful of times. The CDR3 DNA reads TGTGCCACCAGCAGTCTGGGGACTACCGGGGAGCTGTTTTTT. Translated: CATSSLGTTGELFF. The genes are TRBV15 and TRBJ2-2, with TRBD2 as a possible D gene (6 bases). V was pared by 3 bases and J by 5 bases, with 10 bases between. The CDR3 is 14 amino acids. Per germline, CDR1 LNHNV and CDR2 YYDKDF (reference sequence).